This T cell receptor (beta chain) emerged from a study of T cells in Graves' hyperthyroidism and ophthalmopathy. Overall study: The initial diagnosis was the point when peripheral blood was collected, ahead of any treatment. Overall study findings and caveats: The authors' 13 V-J model separated ophthalmopathy from stable hyperthyroidism.

Authors of the study amplified TCR beta CDR3 regions from RNA transcripts. In the first-round RT-PCR of the TCR CDR3, the HTBI primer set was used. TCRdb redid the calling of the multiplex PCR reads with MiXCR, one entry per CDR3 protein. Among approximately 150,000 distinct CDR3 sequences listed, approximately 9% were seen once. Worth noting for this clonotype: Its specificity is unknown.

Looked up from germline, CDR1 is LNHDA and CDR2 is SQIVND (reference sequence). Between the trimmed V and J ends, which lost 5 bases and 6 bases, there was a span of 10 bases. The CDR3 is 13 amino acids. Source material: blood. This sequence was found in a woman aged 18-29 years with Graves' hyperthyroidism that later progressed to Graves' ophthalmopathy. The chain couples TRBV19 to TRBJ2-2, with D tentatively TRBD1 (5 bases). CDR3 DNA sequence: TGTGCCAGTAGTTTGGCAGGGTCCGGGGAGCTGTTTTTT. This gives the protein CASSLAGSGELFF.